The subject of this entry is one T cell receptor beta chain. Its recognized antigen is unknown. No much larger clonotype is one base removed from it; base qualities were not supplied. Including the terminal cysteine and phenylalanine, the CDR3 comprises 16 residues. Only the CDR3 region is kept as DNA, spanning 48 bases read in frame from base 1. Compared with germline, V lacks 1 base and J lacks 4 bases; bases without a gene match: 4. CDR1 and CDR2, looked up from the germline V gene, are KGHSH and LQKENI. TCRbeta CDR3 regions were amplified from genomic DNA by means of the immunoSEQ Assay, a bias-controlled multiplex PCR. Regarding the original processing steps: Within the assay, amplification of reference gene primers was used to estimate how many nucleated cells each sample contained. Sequence reads were collapsed and filtered to measure the absolute abundance of every unique TCRbeta CDR3 rearrangement. For each sample, productive Simpson clonality was calculated as the square root of Simpson's diversity index across productive rearrangements. This immuneACCESS table, as held by TCRdb, lists in-frame sequences with V and J called but not all clones. Of the missing ones, under half trace to an unresolved V gene in checked studies; the others have no known cause. That table gives V, J and clone size, and the DNA gave D and trimming. The table for this sample lists over 95,000 clones; about 87% of them were counted only once. The ten largest account for about 4.8% of the sample.

The data are from a study of blood T cell repertoires in COVID-19 (TCRdb year 2020). Background on the whole study: Samples covering the acute and convalescent phases of COVID-19 were provided by collaborators in the United States, Italy and Spain. The material from the prospective study consisted of cDNA or gDNA derived from T cells, B-cell-depleted T cells, or PBMCs. Subjects who had been exposed to COVID-19, were actively infected with it, or had recovered from it provided the deeply sampled blood TCRbeta repertoires that made up the dataset. The repertoires were made available in a free public database intended to serve as a resource for research on the immune response to SARS-CoV-2. The samples were drawn from the first 160 participants of the ongoing ImmuneRACE study and from some 1,300 subjects provided by 6 global collaborators. A de-identified subject ID, COVID-19 status, age in years and sex were almost always included in the sample metadata. Where available, HLA class I and class II types were taken from metadata supplied by the sample provider and were not determined by assay-based typing. The research as a whole found: Clinical and demographic metadata were provided uncurated, with the amount varying by source and participant.

The collaborating institutions used their own protocols to collect whole blood in K2EDTA tubes. For TCRbeta analysis, collaborators shipped samples as frozen whole blood, isolated PBMCs, or DNA extracted from either of those sample types. The material sequenced was peripheral blood. The receptor's source is a woman in her fifties or sixties with acute or convalescent COVID-19. Here the chain combines TRBV18 and TRBJ2-1; TRBD2 agrees with 10 junctional bases. The DNA sequence is given as TGTGCCAGCTCACCACTTTTACTAGCGGGGTACAATGAGCAGTTCTTC. The resulting protein is CASSPLLLAGYNEQFF.